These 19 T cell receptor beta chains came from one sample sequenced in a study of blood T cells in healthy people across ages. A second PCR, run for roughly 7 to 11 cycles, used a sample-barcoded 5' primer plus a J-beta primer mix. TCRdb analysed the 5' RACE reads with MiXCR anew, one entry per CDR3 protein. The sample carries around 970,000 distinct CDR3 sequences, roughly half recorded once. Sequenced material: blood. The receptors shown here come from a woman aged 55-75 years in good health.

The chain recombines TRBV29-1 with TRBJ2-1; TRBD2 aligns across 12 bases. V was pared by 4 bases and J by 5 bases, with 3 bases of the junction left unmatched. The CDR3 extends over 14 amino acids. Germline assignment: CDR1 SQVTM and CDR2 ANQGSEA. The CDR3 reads CSVGRTSGNNEQFF. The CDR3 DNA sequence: TGCAGCGTTGGGAGGACTAGCGGGAACAATGAGCAGTTCTTC.

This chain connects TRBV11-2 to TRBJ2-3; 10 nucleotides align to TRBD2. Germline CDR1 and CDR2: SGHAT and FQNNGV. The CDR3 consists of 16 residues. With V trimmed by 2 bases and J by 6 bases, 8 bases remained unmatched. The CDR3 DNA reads TGTGCCAGCAGCTTACAGTCTAGCGGGAGAGGGGATACGCAGTATTTT. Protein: CASSLQSSGRGDTQYF.

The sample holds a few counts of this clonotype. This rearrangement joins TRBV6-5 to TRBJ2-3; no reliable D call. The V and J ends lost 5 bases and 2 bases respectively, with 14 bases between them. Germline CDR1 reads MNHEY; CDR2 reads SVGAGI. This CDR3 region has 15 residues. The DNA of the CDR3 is TGTGCCAGCAGTCACCGACGCGGCCCCACAGATACGCAGTATTTT. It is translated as CASSHRRGPTDTQYF.

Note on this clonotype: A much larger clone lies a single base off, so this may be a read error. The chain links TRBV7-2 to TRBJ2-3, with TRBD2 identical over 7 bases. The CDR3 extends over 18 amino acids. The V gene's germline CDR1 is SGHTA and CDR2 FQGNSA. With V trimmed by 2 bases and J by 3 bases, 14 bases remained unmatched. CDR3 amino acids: CTSSLRGPAGRGTDTQYF. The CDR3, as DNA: TGTACCAGCAGCTTAAGGGGTCCAGCGGGACGAGGAACAGATACGCAGTATTTT.

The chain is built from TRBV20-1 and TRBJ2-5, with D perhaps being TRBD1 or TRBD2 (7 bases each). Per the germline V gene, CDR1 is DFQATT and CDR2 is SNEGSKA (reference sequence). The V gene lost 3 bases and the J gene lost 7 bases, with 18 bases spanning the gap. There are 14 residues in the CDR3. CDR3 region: CSARGEGDRWTQYF. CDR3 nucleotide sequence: TGCAGTGCTAGGGGGGAGGGGGACAGATGGACCCAGTACTTC.

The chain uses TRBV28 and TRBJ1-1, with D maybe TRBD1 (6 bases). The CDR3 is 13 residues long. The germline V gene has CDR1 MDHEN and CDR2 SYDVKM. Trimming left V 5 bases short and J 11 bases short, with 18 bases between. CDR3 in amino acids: CASSLEQGMWAFF. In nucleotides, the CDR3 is TGTGCCAGCAGTCTGGAACAGGGCATGTGGGCTTTCTTT.

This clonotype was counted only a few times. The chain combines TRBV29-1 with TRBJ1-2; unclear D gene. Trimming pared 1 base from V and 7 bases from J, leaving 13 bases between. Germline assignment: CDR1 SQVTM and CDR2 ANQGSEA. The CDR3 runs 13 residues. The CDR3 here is CSVEAIDLRGYTF. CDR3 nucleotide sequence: TGCAGCGTTGAAGCCATAGACTTGCGTGGCTACACCTTC.

The CDR3 here is CSAGSGVQNTQYF. The CDR3 DNA reads as TGCAGTGCAGGTAGCGGGGTGCAAAATACGCAGTATTTT. This chain links TRBV20-1 with TRBJ2-3, with 8 bases lining up with TRBD2. Germline loops: CDR1 DFQATT, CDR2 SNEGSKA (reference sequence). Unmatched junction bases numbered 9, after V lost 6 bases and J lost 7 bases. The CDR3 totals 13 residues.

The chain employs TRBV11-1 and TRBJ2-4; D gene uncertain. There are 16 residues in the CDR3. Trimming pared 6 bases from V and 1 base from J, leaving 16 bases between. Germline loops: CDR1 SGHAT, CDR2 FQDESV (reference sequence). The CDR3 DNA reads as TGTGCCAGCAGTCCGTTTGGAATTTGGGCCAAAAACATTCAGTACTTC. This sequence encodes CASSPFGIWAKNIQYF.

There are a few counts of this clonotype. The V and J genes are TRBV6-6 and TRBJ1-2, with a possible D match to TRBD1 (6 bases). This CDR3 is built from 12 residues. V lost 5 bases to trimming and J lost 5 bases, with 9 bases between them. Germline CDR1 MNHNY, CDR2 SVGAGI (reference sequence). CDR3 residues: CASSQQGYGYTF. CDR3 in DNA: TGTGCCAGCAGTCAACAGGGTTATGGCTACACCTTC.

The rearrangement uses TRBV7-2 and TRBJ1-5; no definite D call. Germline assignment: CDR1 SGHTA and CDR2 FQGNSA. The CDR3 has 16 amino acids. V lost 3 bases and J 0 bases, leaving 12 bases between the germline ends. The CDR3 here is CASSFSGVLSNQPQHF. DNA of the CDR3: TGTGCCAGCAGCTTTAGCGGTGTGCTTAGCAATCAGCCCCAGCATTTT.

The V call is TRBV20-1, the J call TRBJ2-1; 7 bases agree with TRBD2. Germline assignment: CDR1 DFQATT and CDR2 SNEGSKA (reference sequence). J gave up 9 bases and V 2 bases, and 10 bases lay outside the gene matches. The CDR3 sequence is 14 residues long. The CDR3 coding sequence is TGCAGTGCTAGACCGATTAGCGGGTTCTCTGAGCAGTTCTTC. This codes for CSARPISGFSEQFF.

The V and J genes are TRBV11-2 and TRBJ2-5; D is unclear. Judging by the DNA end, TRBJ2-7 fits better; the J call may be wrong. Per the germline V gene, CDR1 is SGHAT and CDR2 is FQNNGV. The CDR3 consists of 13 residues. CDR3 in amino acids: CASSFNAPYEQYF. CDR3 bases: TGTGCCAGCAGCTTTAACGCCCCCTACGAGCAGTACTTC.

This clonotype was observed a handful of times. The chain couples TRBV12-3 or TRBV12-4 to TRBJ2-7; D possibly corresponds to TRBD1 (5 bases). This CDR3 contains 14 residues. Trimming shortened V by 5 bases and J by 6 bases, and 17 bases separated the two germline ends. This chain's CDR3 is CASSPPGYRLEQYF. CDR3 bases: TGTGCCAGCAGTCCACCAGGGTATCGACTCGAGCAGTACTTC.

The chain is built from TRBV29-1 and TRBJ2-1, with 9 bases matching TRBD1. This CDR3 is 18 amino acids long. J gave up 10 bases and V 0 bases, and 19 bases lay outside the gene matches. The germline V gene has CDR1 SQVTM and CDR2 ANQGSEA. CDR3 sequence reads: CSVEDAGQGRRKEMEQFF. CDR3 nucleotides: TGCAGCGTTGAAGACGCGGGACAGGGCAGACGGAAGGAGATGGAGCAGTTCTTC.

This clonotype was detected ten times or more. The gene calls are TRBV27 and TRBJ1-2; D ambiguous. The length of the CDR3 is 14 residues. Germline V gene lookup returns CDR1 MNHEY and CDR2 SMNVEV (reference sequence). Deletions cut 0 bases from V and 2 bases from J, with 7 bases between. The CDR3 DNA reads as TGTGCCAGCAGTTTATCCCCGGACAACTATGGCTACACCTTC. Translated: CASSLSPDNYGYTF.

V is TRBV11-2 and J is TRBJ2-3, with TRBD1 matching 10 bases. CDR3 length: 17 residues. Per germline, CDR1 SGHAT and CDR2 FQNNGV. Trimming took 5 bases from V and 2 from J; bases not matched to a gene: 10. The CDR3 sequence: CASSRLRGQGFTDTQYF. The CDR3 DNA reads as TGTGCCAGCAGCCGACTTCGGGGACAGGGGTTCACAGATACGCAGTATTTT.

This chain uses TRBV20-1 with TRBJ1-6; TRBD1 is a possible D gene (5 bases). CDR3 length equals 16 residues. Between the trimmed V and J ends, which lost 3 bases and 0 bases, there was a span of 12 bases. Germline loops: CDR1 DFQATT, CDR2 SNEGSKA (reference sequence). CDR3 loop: CSAREQARSYNSPLHF. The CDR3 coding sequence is TGCAGTGCTAGGGAACAGGCCCGCTCCTATAATTCACCCCTCCACTTT.

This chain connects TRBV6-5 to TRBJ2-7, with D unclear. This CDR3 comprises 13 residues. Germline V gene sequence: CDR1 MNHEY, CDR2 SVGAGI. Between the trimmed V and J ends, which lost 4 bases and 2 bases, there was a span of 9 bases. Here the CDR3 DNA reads TGTGCCAGCAGTTCAAACATACCCTACGAGCAGTACTTC. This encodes CASSSNIPYEQYF.